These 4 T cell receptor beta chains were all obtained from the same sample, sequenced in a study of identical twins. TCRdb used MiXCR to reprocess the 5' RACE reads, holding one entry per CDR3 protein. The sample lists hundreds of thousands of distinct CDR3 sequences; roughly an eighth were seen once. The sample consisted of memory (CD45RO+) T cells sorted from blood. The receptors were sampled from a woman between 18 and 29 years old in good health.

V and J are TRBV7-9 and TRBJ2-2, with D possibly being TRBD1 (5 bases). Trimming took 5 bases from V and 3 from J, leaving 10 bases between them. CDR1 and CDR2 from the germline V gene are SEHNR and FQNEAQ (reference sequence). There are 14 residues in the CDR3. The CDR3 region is CASSRGRDTGELFF. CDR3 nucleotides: TGTGCCAGCAGCAGGGGCCGGGACACCGGGGAGCTGTTTTTT.

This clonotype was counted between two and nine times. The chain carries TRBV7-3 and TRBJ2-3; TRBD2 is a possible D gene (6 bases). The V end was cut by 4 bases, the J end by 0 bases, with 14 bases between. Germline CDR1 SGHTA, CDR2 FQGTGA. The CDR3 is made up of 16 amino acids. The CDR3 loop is CASSSGLHPSTDTQYF. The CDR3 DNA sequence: TGTGCCAGCAGCTCTGGACTACACCCTAGCACAGATACGCAGTATTTT.

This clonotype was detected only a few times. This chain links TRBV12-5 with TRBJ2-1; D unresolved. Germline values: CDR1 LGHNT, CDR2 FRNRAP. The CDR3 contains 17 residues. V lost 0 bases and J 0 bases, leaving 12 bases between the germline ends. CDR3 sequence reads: CASGLVRVASSYNEQFF. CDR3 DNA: TGTGCTAGTGGTTTGGTAAGGGTGGCTAGCTCCTACAATGAGCAGTTCTTC.

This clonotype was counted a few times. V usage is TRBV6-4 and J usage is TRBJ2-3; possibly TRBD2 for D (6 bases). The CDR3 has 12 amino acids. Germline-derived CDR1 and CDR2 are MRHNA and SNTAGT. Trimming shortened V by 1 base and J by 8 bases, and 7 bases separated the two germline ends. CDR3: CASSDLGGTQYF. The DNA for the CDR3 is TGTGCCAGCAGTGACTTGGGGGGTACGCAGTATTTT.